This T cell receptor (beta chain) was recovered during a study of Tregs in tolerant kidney transplant recipients (dated by TCRdb to about 2019). Study-level background: TCRbeta sequencing was used in the study to identify donor-specific regulatory T cells before combined kidney and bone marrow transplantation, and the identified cells were then tracked after transplant.

For this clone: The specificity of this receptor is unknown. Base qualities are not recorded, but no much larger clone differs from it by a single base.

What the research found in general, with its limitations: The study was constrained by small patient numbers, and validation of the findings is required in larger populations and under other immunosuppression protocols. The most biologically relevant and donor-specific TCRbeta repertoire appeared to be identified by expanding Tregs with activated donor B cells. Biological reproducibility was not directly assessed, although technical replication error appeared to be minimal. Donor-specific Treg expansion exceeded global Treg expansion in tolerant patients, suggesting antigen-driven rather than nonspecific expansion. For some patients the PCR primers changed over time, which made it impossible to compare the samples from those patients at the nucleotide level.

For TCRbeta CDR3 sequencing, genomic DNA was extracted from sorted cells using the QIAGEN DNeasy Blood and Tissue Kit. Through immunoSEQ, high-throughput TCRbeta CDR3 sequencing was done commercially, including PCR amplification with internal controls and bias correction. For the original study's pipeline: Unique productive TCRbeta sequences were defined by CDR3 nucleotide sequence where primers matched, otherwise by CDR3 amino acid sequence with Vbeta and Jbeta genes. To correct sorting error, sequences shared between sorted populations at a frequency ratio of 2:1 or less were removed; the rest were assigned to the higher population. A sequence counted as donor-reactive if, in CFSE-low cells, the sequence had a frequency of at least 0.01% and was expanded at least 5-fold compared with unstimulated cells. Repertoire divergence was quantified by Jensen-Shannon divergence calculated from the top 100 TCRbeta sequences ranked by frequency. For any sample with multiple sequencing runs, sorting error was corrected in each run separately before the runs were pooled. TCRdb retrieved this table from immuneACCESS and kept in-frame rearrangements only. Not all clones are present; in checked studies, unresolved V genes account for under half, and no reason is known for the remainder. V, J and clone size were drawn from that table, and D and trimming were deduced from the DNA. The sample table contains about 64,000 clones; only one count was recorded for 70% to 90% of them. The ten top clones hold 3.8% of the sample.

The time point label here, explained by the study, means: 6 months after combined kidney and bone marrow transplant. Related donors were used in the transplants with nonmyeloablative bone marrow transplantation, and mixed chimerism was transient in the human trials. Unstimulated Tregs (CD4+CD25+CD127-), CD4+ non-Tregs (CD4+CD25-), CD4 and CD8 cells were FACS-sorted from thawed PBMCs. Patients were 4 combined kidney and bone marrow transplant recipients from the ITN036ST trial, and only these trial subjects had samples available. Healthy control blood was processed by Ficoll density gradient to PBMCs and cryopreserved; patient PBMCs were collected before and after transplant. The specimen comprised CD4+ T cells from blood (PBMCs), sampled 6 months after the transplant. The origin of this receptor is a human patient who received a combined kidney and bone marrow transplant. After a transplant, the graft donor may have provided part of the T cells.

The CDR3 protein is CASSFPKLAGETQYF. The nucleotide sequence is given as TGTGCCAGCAGCTTCCCCAAACTAGCGGGAGAGACCCAGTACTTC. This chain is built from TRBV7-2 and TRBJ2-5; 9 central nucleotides agree with TRBD2. Unmatched junction bases come to 6, with V trimmed by 3 bases and J by 4 bases. Including the terminal cysteine and phenylalanine, the CDR3 comprises 15 residues. This entry keeps only the CDR3 DNA: 45 bases, framed from base 1. Based on the germline V gene, the CDR1 and CDR2 sequences are SGHTA and FQGNSA.